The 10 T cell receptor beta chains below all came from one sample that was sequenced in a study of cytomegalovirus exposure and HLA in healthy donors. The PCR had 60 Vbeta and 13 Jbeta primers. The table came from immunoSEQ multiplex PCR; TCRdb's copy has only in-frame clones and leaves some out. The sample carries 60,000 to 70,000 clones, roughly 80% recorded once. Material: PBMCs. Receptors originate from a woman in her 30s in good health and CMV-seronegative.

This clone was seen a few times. In DNA form, the CDR3 reads TGTGCCAGCAAGGGGATTTCCACAACTAATGAAAAACTGTTTTTT. This encodes CASKGISTTNEKLFF. The J gene is TRBJ1-4, the V gene TRBV6-1; possibly TRBD1 for D (5 bases). Trimming removed 7 bases from V and 0 bases from J, with 12 bases in between. The germline gives CDR1 MNHNS, CDR2 SASEGT. This CDR3 has 15 residues.

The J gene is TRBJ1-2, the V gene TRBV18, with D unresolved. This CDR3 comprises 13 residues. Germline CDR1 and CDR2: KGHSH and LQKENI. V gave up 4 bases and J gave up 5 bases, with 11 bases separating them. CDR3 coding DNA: TGTGCCAGCTCACAAGAGACGGGGTATGGCTACACCTTC. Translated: CASSQETGYGYTF.

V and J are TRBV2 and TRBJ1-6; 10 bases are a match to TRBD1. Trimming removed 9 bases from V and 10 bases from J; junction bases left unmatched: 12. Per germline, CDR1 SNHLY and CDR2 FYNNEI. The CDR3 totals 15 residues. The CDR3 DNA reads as TGTGCCAGTTCGGAGGCGGGACAGGGGAGGTCACCCCTCCACTTT. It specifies CASSEAGQGRSPLHF.

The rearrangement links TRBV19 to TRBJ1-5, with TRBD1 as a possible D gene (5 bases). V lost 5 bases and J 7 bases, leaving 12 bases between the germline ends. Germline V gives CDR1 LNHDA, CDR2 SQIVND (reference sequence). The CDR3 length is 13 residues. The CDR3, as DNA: TGTGCCAGTAGTCAGGGTACAGCCCAGCCCCAGCATTTT. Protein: CASSQGTAQPQHF.

CDR3 DNA sequence: TGTGCCAGCAGCTTAGATTCGGGGTTGAACACTGAAGCTTTCTTT. Encoded protein: CASSLDSGLNTEAFF. This rearrangement joins TRBV13 to TRBJ1-1, with unresolved D. Between the trimmed V and J ends, which lost 1 base and 0 bases, there was a span of 9 bases. This CDR3 contains 15 residues. CDR1 and CDR2 from the germline V gene are PRHDT and FYEKMQ (reference sequence).

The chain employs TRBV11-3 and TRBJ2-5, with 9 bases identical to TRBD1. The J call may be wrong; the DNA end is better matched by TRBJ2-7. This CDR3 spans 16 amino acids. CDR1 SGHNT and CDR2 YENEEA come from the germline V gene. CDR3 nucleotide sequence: TGTGCCAGCACCTCGATTGCAGGACAGGGGTTTGTCGAGCAGTACTTC. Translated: CASTSIAGQGFVEQYF.

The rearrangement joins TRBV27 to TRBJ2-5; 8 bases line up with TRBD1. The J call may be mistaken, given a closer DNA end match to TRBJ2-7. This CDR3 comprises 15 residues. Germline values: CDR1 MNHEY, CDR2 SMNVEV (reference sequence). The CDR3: CASSETGEFMYEQYF. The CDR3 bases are TGTGCCAGCAGTGAGACAGGGGAGTTTATGTACGAGCAGTACTTC.

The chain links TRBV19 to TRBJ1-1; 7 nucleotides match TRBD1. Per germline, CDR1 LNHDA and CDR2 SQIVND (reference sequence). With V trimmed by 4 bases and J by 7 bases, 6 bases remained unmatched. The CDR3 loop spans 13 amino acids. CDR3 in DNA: TGTGCCAGTAGTAAGACAGGGACGAATGAAGCTTTCTTT. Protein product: CASSKTGTNEAFF.

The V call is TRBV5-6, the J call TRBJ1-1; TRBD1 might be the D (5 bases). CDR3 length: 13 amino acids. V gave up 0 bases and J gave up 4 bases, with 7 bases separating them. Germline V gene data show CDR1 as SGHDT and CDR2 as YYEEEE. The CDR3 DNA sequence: TGTGCCAGCAGCTTGGAGGGGTTCACTGAAGCTTTCTTT. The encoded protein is CASSLEGFTEAFF.

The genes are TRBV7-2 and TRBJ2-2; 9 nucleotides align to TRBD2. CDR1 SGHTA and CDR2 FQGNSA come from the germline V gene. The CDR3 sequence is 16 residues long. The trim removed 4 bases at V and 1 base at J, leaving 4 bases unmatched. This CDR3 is CASSSVSGRNTGELFF. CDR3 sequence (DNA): TGTGCCAGCAGCTCAGTTAGCGGGAGGAACACCGGGGAGCTGTTTTTT.